This T cell receptor (beta chain) appears in the sequencing data of a study of cytomegalovirus exposure and HLA in healthy donors. The study's findings and limits: One variant, a missense change in DCLRE1C, was linked in a later analysis to TCR beta V- and J-gene trimming. HLA alleles were associated with around 17,000 TCR beta sequences in a later analysis at 0.05 false discovery rate. With DRB1 most and HLA-C fewest, TCR association rates differed between HLA loci in a later analysis. When presence/absence was analysed, sequencing depth was taken to be roughly uniform across donors.

The PCR contained 60 Vbeta and 13 Jbeta primers. Profiling relied on immunoSEQ multiplex PCR, and the TCRdb table lists in-frame clones only, not all of them. In the table there are under 70,000 clones, roughly 80% of which are singletons. CDR3 length: 13 amino acids. Trimming took 0 bases from V and 8 from J, leaving 10 bases between them. The germline gives CDR1 PRHDT, CDR2 FYEKMQ (reference sequence). This clone was detected a few times. Its antigen remains unidentified. The sequence was obtained from a male donor in good health and CMV-seropositive. The source material was PBMCs. The chain joins TRBV13 to TRBJ1-2; tentative D call: TRBD1 (6 bases). The CDR3 loop reads CASSLGGTSGYTF. The CDR3 DNA sequence: TGTGCCAGCAGCTTAGGAGGGACATCGGGCTACACCTTC.